This TCR beta chain was profiled in a study of Ad26.COV2.S vaccination and SARS-CoV-2 variants. This CDR3 has 15 residues. V lost 6 bases to trimming and J lost 0 bases, with 9 bases between them. Germline V CDR1 and CDR2: SNHLY, FYNNEI. In this sample, this clone turned up once. The assay was immunoSEQ multiplex PCR, and TCRdb's table has in-frame clones only and misses some. The sample has under 500,000 clones; over 80% are singletons. The treatment was: 15 to 20 received Ad26.COV2.S at low or high dose, single or two shots; about 5 received placebo; per-sample allocation not given. Day 63 after the first injection of vaccine or placebo was the sampling time.

Here the sequenced sample was peripheral blood, taken in a trial of Ad26.COV2.S vaccine versus placebo. The V gene is TRBV2, the J gene TRBJ1-6; no reliable D call. The source of this sequence is a person between 18 and 60 years old who received the Ad26.COV2.S COVID-19 vaccine or a placebo. The CDR3 region has the DNA TGTGCCAGCAGACCGGCCAGCTCCTATAATTCACCCCTCCACTTT. Translating gives CASRPASSYNSPLHF.